A single sample is the source of the 26 T cell receptor beta chains below, sequenced in a study of cytomegalovirus exposure and HLA in healthy donors. Researchers ran the PCR with 60 Vbeta and 13 Jbeta primers. Some clones are missing from TCRdb's copy, which holds only in-frame ones; the method was immunoSEQ multiplex PCR. The sample yields 60,000 or so clones, roughly 73% seen once. Material: PBMCs. Every receptor here comes from a middle-aged woman in good health and CMV-seropositive.

The V call is TRBV4-3, the J call TRBJ2-2, with D possibly TRBD2 on 6 matching bases. V shed 0 bases and J shed 0 bases, with 8 bases lying between them. Germline CDR1 reads LGHNA; CDR2 reads YSLEER. CDR3 size: 16 residues. This CDR3 is CASSQETGANTGELFF. The CDR3 DNA is TGCGCCAGCAGCCAAGAGACGGGGGCGAACACCGGGGAGCTGTTTTTT.

This clone was seen more than once but under ten times. V is TRBV7-3 and J is TRBJ2-3; TRBD2 aligns across 8 bases. The CDR3 totals 17 residues. The germline CDR1 and CDR2 sequences are SGHTA and FQGTGA. V trimming: 2 bases; J trimming: 1 base; junction bases outside the gene matches: 8. The CDR3 sequence: CASSLAAGGEGTDTQYF. The DNA for the CDR3 is TGTGCCAGCAGCTTAGCCGCGGGGGGTGAGGGCACAGATACGCAGTATTTT.

This chain joins TRBV4-2 and TRBJ1-2; no definite D call. The CDR3 sequence is 16 residues long. The V gene lost 6 bases and the J gene lost 3 bases, with 20 bases spanning the gap. Germline CDR1 reads LGHNA; CDR2 reads YNFKEQ. This chain's CDR3 is CASRNPAGGNDYGYTF. The CDR3 DNA follows: TGTGCCAGCAGGAACCCCGCGGGAGGCAACGACTATGGCTACACCTTC.

CDR3: CASRPGSSYNEQFF. CDR3 coding DNA: TGTGCCAGTAGGCCCGGGAGCTCCTACAATGAGCAGTTCTTC. The genes are TRBV19 and TRBJ2-1, with a tentative D call TRBD2 (6 bases). CDR1 LNHDA and CDR2 SQIVND come from the germline V gene (reference sequence). This CDR3 is 14 amino acids long. V was cut by 6 bases and J by 0 bases, with 9 bases left in between. Using reference TRBV19 and TRBJ2-1 for the parts outside the CDR3, the full variable domain is DGGITQSPKYLFRKEGQNVTLSCEQNLNHDAMYWYRQDPGQGLRLIYYSQIVNDFQKGDIAEGYSVSREKKESFPLTVTSAQKNPTAFYLCASRPGSSYNEQFFGPGTRLTVL.

This clone has just a few counts. The chain combines TRBV19 with TRBJ2-4, with D possibly matching TRBD1 (6 bases). CDR3 length equals 14 residues. Germline CDR1 and CDR2: LNHDA and SQIVND (reference sequence). V lost 0 bases and J 5 bases, leaving 8 bases between the germline ends. This CDR3 reads CASSIDPGENIQYF. CDR3 sequence (DNA): TGTGCCAGTAGTATAGATCCAGGGGAAAACATTCAGTACTTC.

This clone was seen a few times. V usage is TRBV6-5 and J usage is TRBJ2-3; 7 bases agree with TRBD1. Germline V CDR1 and CDR2: MNHEY, SVGAGI. V was pared by 7 bases and J by 5 bases, with 12 bases of the junction left unmatched. The CDR3 extends over 15 amino acids. The CDR3 bases are TGTGCCAGCAAGAGCTTGACAGGGATACGAGATACGCAGTATTTT. Translated, it gives CASKSLTGIRDTQYF.

The rearrangement joins TRBV6-5 to TRBJ1-4, with a possible D match to TRBD1 (6 bases). V was clipped by 4 bases and J by 8 bases, with 17 bases between them. The CDR3 length is 15 residues. CDR1 MNHEY and CDR2 SVGAGI come from the germline V gene. The CDR3 nucleotides read TGTGCCAGCAGTTCCGAGTCCAGGGGACGGGAAAAACTGTTTTTT. Residues: CASSSESRGREKLFF.

The rearrangement joins TRBV27 to TRBJ2-2; D is undetermined. The germline V and J ends were trimmed by 6 bases and 2 bases, with 19 bases remaining between them. Germline CDR1 MNHEY, CDR2 SMNVEV (reference sequence). The CDR3 has 17 amino acids. The CDR3 DNA is TGTGCCAGCAGCCCGTTGTGGGCCATAAGAAACACCGGGGAGCTGTTTTTT. It encodes CASSPLWAIRNTGELFF.

This rearrangement joins TRBV5-1 to TRBJ1-1, with 7 bases aligning to TRBD1. The CDR3 runs to 13 residues. In germline, CDR1 is SGHRS, CDR2 YFSETQ. The J segment lost 3 bases and the V segment lost 4 bases, leaving 3 bases of the junction unmatched. In DNA form, the CDR3 reads TGCGCCAGCAGCATAACAGGGGACACTGAAGCTTTCTTT. Its translation is CASSITGDTEAFF.

This clone was seen more than once but under ten times. V gene TRBV7-6 combines with J gene TRBJ1-5, with a tentative D call TRBD1 (6 bases). The germline CDR1 and CDR2 sequences are SGHVS and FNYEAQ. The germline V and J ends were trimmed by 1 base and 3 bases, with 10 bases remaining between them. This CDR3 spans 15 amino acids. The CDR3 region has the DNA TGTGCCAGCAGCTTAGAACCAGGGGACAATCAGCCCCAGCATTTT. It yields the protein CASSLEPGDNQPQHF.

This clone was observed once. The chain uses TRBV6-5 and TRBJ1-1; D may be TRBD1 (6 bases). Germline V gene data show CDR1 as MNHEY and CDR2 as SVGAGI. This CDR3 has 15 residues. V was pared by 6 bases and J by 6 bases, with 20 bases between. For the CDR3, the DNA is TGTGCCAGCAGCTCCCGTGAAGGGGGTAGCTCTGAAGCTTTCTTT. This gives the protein CASSSREGGSSEAFF.

The CDR3 loop is CASIKQGGAYNEQFF. In DNA, the CDR3 is TGTGCCAGCATAAAGCAGGGAGGGGCCTACAATGAGCAGTTCTTC. The V gene is TRBV27, the J gene TRBJ2-1; TRBD2 matches 7 bases. The trim removed 7 bases at V and 2 bases at J, leaving 8 bases unmatched. This CDR3 is built from 15 residues. The germline V gene has CDR1 MNHEY and CDR2 SMNVEV (reference sequence).

This clone has only a few counts. The chain combines TRBV4-3 with TRBJ1-4, with D unresolved. Trimming removed 1 base at V and 7 bases at J, with 16 bases between. Germline CDR1 and CDR2: LGHNA and YSLEER. This CDR3 spans 16 amino acids. CDR3 amino acids: CASSQAARGWGEKLFF. Here the CDR3 DNA reads TGCGCCAGCAGCCAAGCAGCGCGGGGTTGGGGTGAAAAACTGTTTTTT.

This clone was recorded a few times. The gene calls are TRBV18 and TRBJ1-3; 11 bases align to TRBD1. The CDR3 totals 16 residues. J gave up 2 bases and V 3 bases, and 3 bases lay outside the gene matches. Germline loops: CDR1 KGHSH, CDR2 LQKENI. CDR3 nucleotides: TGTGCCAGCTCACCCGGGACAGGGGGAACTGGAAACACCATATATTTT. Residues: CASSPGTGGTGNTIYF.

The rearrangement joins TRBV27 to TRBJ2-3, with 8 nucleotides matching TRBD1. Germline V CDR1 and CDR2: MNHEY, SMNVEV (reference sequence). J lost 5 bases, V lost 3 bases, and 13 bases had no gene match. The CDR3 has 17 residues. CDR3 DNA sequence: TGTGCCAGCAGTTTTTCTGGGCAGGGGGCTAAGGAAGATACGCAGTATTTT. This codes for CASSFSGQGAKEDTQYF.

V gene TRBV9 combines with J gene TRBJ1-1; D is possibly TRBD1 (5 bases). Trimming cost V 1 base and J 5 bases, with 12 bases left between them. The CDR3 is 14 amino acids. CDR1 is SGDLS and CDR2 is YYNGEE in the germline V gene. CDR3 sequence (DNA): TGTGCCAGCAGCGTACTACCGGGGGAGACTGAAGCTTTCTTT. Amino acids: CASSVLPGETEAFF.

V is TRBV19 and J is TRBJ1-1; 8 nucleotides align to TRBD1. The germline V gene encodes CDR1 LNHDA and CDR2 SQIVND (reference sequence). The CDR3 runs 14 residues. Trimming took 6 bases from V and 2 from J; bases not matched to a gene: 5. The CDR3 protein is CASSPTGDNTEAFF. CDR3 nucleotide sequence: TGTGCCAGTAGCCCGACAGGGGATAACACTGAAGCTTTCTTT.

The chain combines TRBV6-6 with TRBJ1-2; D is possibly TRBD1 (5 bases). From germline, CDR1 is MNHNY and CDR2 SVGAGI (reference sequence). The CDR3 contains 16 residues. Trimming pared 6 bases from V and 0 bases from J, leaving 17 bases between. CDR3 loop: CASSSSGAATNYGYTF. The CDR3 DNA is TGTGCCAGCAGCTCCTCTGGGGCAGCAACTAACTATGGCTACACCTTC.

The J gene is TRBJ2-7, the V gene TRBV4-2, with TRBD1 matching 9 bases. The CDR3 loop spans 16 amino acids. Trimming at V came to 2 bases and at J to 5 bases, leaving 10 bases not matched to a gene. The germline gives CDR1 LGHNA, CDR2 YNFKEQ. CDR3 in amino acids: CASSQPPDRGFHEQYF. CDR3 sequence (DNA): TGTGCCAGCAGCCAACCCCCCGACAGGGGGTTCCACGAGCAGTACTTC.

The chain recombines TRBV7-8 with TRBJ1-1; possibly TRBD1 for D (5 bases). This CDR3 spans 15 amino acids. CDR1 is SGHVS, CDR2 FQNEAQ, per germline. V was cut by 5 bases and J by 0 bases, with 13 bases left in between. The CDR3 region has the DNA TGTGCCAGCAGCGTGTTCCCAGGGATGAACACTGAAGCTTTCTTT. This sequence encodes CASSVFPGMNTEAFF.

This chain links TRBV5-1 with TRBJ2-2; tentative D call: TRBD1 (6 bases). The V gene's germline CDR1 is SGHRS and CDR2 YFSETQ. V was clipped by 1 base and J by 0 bases, with 13 bases between them. CDR3 size: 17 residues. The CDR3, as DNA: TGCGCCAGCAGCTTGTTATTACAGGGAACGAACACCGGGGAGCTGTTTTTT. This codes for CASSLLLQGTNTGELFF.

The chain uses TRBV5-1 and TRBJ1-1; no firm D call. The germline V and J ends were trimmed by 0 bases and 0 bases, with 9 bases remaining between them. CDR3 length equals 15 residues. Germline CDR1 reads SGHRS; CDR2 reads YFSETQ. The DNA for the CDR3 is TGCGCCAGCAGCTTGGGGAGGCAGATGAACACTGAAGCTTTCTTT. This codes for CASSLGRQMNTEAFF.

Remarks on this clone: The germline gene is not matched at one end of the junction; a read error may be the cause. This chain uses TRBV5-6 with TRBJ2-7; D may be TRBD1 (6 bases). CDR3 length: 11 amino acids. Looked up from germline, CDR1 is SGHDT and CDR2 is YYEEEE. In DNA, the CDR3 is TGTGCCAGCAGCGGTCGAAGGGGGATGGACTTC. It codes for CASSGRRGMDF.

This clone occurred once. The chain links TRBV30 to TRBJ1-4, with D tentatively TRBD1 (5 bases). CDR3 length equals 20 residues. Between the trimmed V and J ends, which lost 2 bases and 0 bases, there was a span of 25 bases. CDR1 and CDR2 from the germline V gene are GTSNPN and SVGIG (reference sequence). CDR3 coding DNA: TGTGCCTGGAGTAAAGCAGGGTTTCGTTCTGGGAATTCAACTAATGAAAAACTGTTTTTT. It codes for CAWSKAGFRSGNSTNEKLFF.

The rearrangement joins TRBV5-4 to TRBJ2-7; 8 bases map to TRBD1. With V trimmed by 2 bases and J by 0 bases, 1 base remained unmatched. The CDR3 contains 14 residues. The V gene's germline CDR1 is SGHNT and CDR2 YYREEE (reference sequence). The CDR3 sequence: CASSFRGPSYEQYF. For the CDR3, the DNA is TGTGCCAGCAGCTTCAGGGGGCCCTCCTACGAGCAGTACTTC.

This clone was found once. The chain uses TRBV5-1 and TRBJ2-7; D perhaps matches TRBD2 (5 bases). From germline, CDR1 is SGHRS and CDR2 YFSETQ. The CDR3 loop spans 14 amino acids. V was clipped by 2 bases and J by 3 bases, with 12 bases between them. For the CDR3, the DNA is TGCGCCAGCAGCTTCACCGGGGTAGGCTACGAGCAGTACTTC. Protein sequence: CASSFTGVGYEQYF. Combining the CDR3 with reference TRBV5-1 and TRBJ2-7 gives the whole variable domain KAGVTQTPRYLIKTRGQQVTLSCSPISGHRSVSWYQQTPGQGLQFLFEYFSETQRNKGNFPGRFSGRQFSNSRSEMNVSTLELGDSALYLCASSFTGVGYEQYFGPGTRLTVT.